The 21 T cell receptor beta chains in this list originate from one sample, sequenced in a study of T cell responses to AZD1222 COVID-19 vaccine. The repertoire was sequenced with immunoSEQ multiplex PCR; TCRdb's copy has only in-frame clones and lacks some. The table has about 140,000 clones, 84% seen once; the top ten hold 4.1%. Sequences were derived from peripheral blood, sampled on day 0 of AZD1222 vaccination. These receptors all stem from an adult in good health.

The chain employs TRBV27 and TRBJ1-5; D is possibly TRBD1 (5 bases). V lost 0 bases to trimming and J lost 0 bases, with 12 bases between them. The germline gives CDR1 MNHEY, CDR2 SMNVEV (reference sequence). The CDR3 has 17 amino acids. The CDR3: CASSLSFDSYSNQPQHF. The CDR3 nucleotides read TGTGCCAGCAGTTTATCGTTCGACAGCTATAGCAATCAGCCCCAGCATTTT.

A single count supports this clone. The DNA for the CDR3 is TGTGCCAGCAGCTTAGGGGCCCACGGTGAGCAGTTCTTC. Translation: CASSLGAHGEQFF. This chain links TRBV7-9 with TRBJ2-1; D is unclear. CDR1 is SEHNR, CDR2 FQNEAQ, per germline (reference sequence). CDR3 length: 13 amino acids. Trimming pared 1 base from V and 9 bases from J, leaving 10 bases between. Full variable domain (outside the CDR3, taken from reference TRBV7-9 and TRBJ2-1): DTGVSQNPRHKITKRGQNVTFRCDPISEHNRLYWYRQTLGQGPEFLTYFQNEAQLEKSRLLSDRFSAERPKGSFSTLEIQRTEQGDSAMYLCASSLGAHGEQFFGPGTRLTVL.

The chain combines TRBV2 with TRBJ1-5; 10 bases align to TRBD1. Per germline, CDR1 SNHLY and CDR2 FYNNEI. The V and J ends lost 4 bases and 7 bases, in that order; junction bases with no gene match: 4. CDR3 length equals 14 residues. CDR3 residues: CASSVDRGFQPQHF. The CDR3 DNA reads TGTGCCAGCAGTGTGGACAGGGGGTTCCAGCCCCAGCATTTT.

J is TRBJ1-2 and V is TRBV27; TRBD1 matches at 10 bases. In germline, CDR1 is MNHEY, CDR2 SMNVEV (reference sequence). The CDR3 is made up of 15 amino acids. Trimming cost V 3 bases and J 1 base; bases outside gene matches: 2. CDR3 sequence: CASSLTGGLNYGYTF. CDR3 nucleotide sequence: TGTGCCAGCAGTTTGACAGGGGGCCTTAACTATGGCTACACCTTC.

The chain recombines TRBV2 with TRBJ2-1; TRBD2 agrees at 10 bases. Germline V gene sequence: CDR1 SNHLY, CDR2 FYNNEI. There are 15 residues in the CDR3. V lost 10 bases to trimming and J lost 10 bases; unmatched junction nucleotides: 16. The CDR3 nucleotides read TGTGCCATGCATCTCAGCGGGGGGGCGCCGGTAGAGCAGTTCTTC. This encodes CAMHLSGGAPVEQFF.

This chain joins TRBV3-1 (or the pseudogene TRBV3-2) and TRBJ2-7; D remains unclear. This CDR3 has 13 amino acids. Trimming left V 0 bases short and J 10 bases short, with 13 bases between. The germline V gene encodes CDR1 LGHDT and CDR2 YNNKEL (reference sequence). The CDR3 is CASSQEGRYFQYF. The CDR3 nucleotides read TGTGCCAGCAGCCAAGAAGGGCGGTATTTCCAGTACTTC.

The chain joins TRBV27 to TRBJ2-1; D tentatively reads TRBD1 or TRBD2 (5 bases each). The CDR3 runs to 13 residues. From germline, CDR1 is MNHEY and CDR2 SMNVEV (reference sequence). V gave up 5 bases and J gave up 7 bases, with 12 bases separating them. CDR3 sequence: CASSQGPWNEQFF. DNA of the CDR3: TGTGCCAGCAGTCAGGGACCGTGGAATGAGCAGTTCTTC.

The genes are TRBV27 and TRBJ1-4; no reliable D call. The CDR3 sequence is 13 residues long. The ends were cut back, 6 bases at V and 4 bases at J, with 9 bases in the middle. From germline, CDR1 is MNHEY and CDR2 SMNVEV (reference sequence). The chain's CDR3 is CASRDPFNEKLFF. The CDR3 DNA is TGTGCCAGCAGGGACCCCTTTAATGAAAAACTGTTTTTT.

The chain links TRBV5-1 to TRBJ2-7; the match to TRBD2 covers 13 bases. After removal of 4 bases from V and 3 bases from J, the junction contained 4 bases not matched to a gene. CDR3 length: 15 amino acids. Germline CDR1 SGHRS, CDR2 YFSETQ. The CDR3 nucleotides are TGCGCCAGCAGCCGAACTAGCGGGGGGGACTACGAGCAGTACTTC. Translating gives CASSRTSGGDYEQYF.

The CDR3 DNA follows: TGTGCCAGCAGTGAAAGACAGGGAGGCTATGGCTACACCTTC. Protein: CASSERQGGYGYTF. V is TRBV6-1 and J is TRBJ1-2; 7 nucleotides agree with TRBD1. The CDR3 totals 14 residues. Germline lookup yields CDR1 MNHNS and CDR2 SASEGT. Trimming cost V 2 bases and J 4 bases; bases outside gene matches: 4.

Here the CDR3 DNA reads TGTGCCAGTAGTATAGGGTCGACCGGGGAGCTGTTTTTT. As protein: CASSIGSTGELFF. The rearrangement joins TRBV19 to TRBJ2-2; no clear D gene. The CDR3 covers 13 residues. Trimming pared 1 base from V and 5 bases from J, leaving 5 bases between. Germline V gives CDR1 LNHDA, CDR2 SQIVND (reference sequence).

The V and J genes are TRBV19 and TRBJ1-1, with 8 nucleotides matching TRBD1. The germline CDR1 and CDR2 sequences are LNHDA and SQIVND (reference sequence). The V gene end was trimmed by 8 bases and the J gene end by 1 base; junction bases not matched to a gene: 12. This CDR3 contains 16 residues. CDR3 loop: CASYSYRTGSNTEAFF. The CDR3 DNA reads TGTGCCAGTTATTCCTACCGGACAGGGTCGAACACTGAAGCTTTCTTT. Based on the CDR3 plus reference TRBV19 and TRBJ1-1, the full variable domain is DGGITQSPKYLFRKEGQNVTLSCEQNLNHDAMYWYRQDPGQGLRLIYYSQIVNDFQKGDIAEGYSVSREKKESFPLTVTSAQKNPTAFYLCASYSYRTGSNTEAFFGQGTRLTVV.

The chain employs TRBV3-1 (or the pseudogene TRBV3-2) and TRBJ1-6, with D perhaps TRBD1 (5 bases). Trimming removed 0 bases at V and 7 bases at J, with 7 bases between. Germline V gives CDR1 LGHDT, CDR2 YNNKEL (reference sequence). This CDR3 is 14 amino acids long. CDR3 sequence (DNA): TGTGCCAGCAGCCAAGATGGGGGAAATTCACCCCTCCACTTT. It translates to CASSQDGGNSPLHF.

The V and J genes are TRBV3-1 (or the pseudogene TRBV3-2) and TRBJ1-4; D not resolved. Trimming pared 0 bases from V and 4 bases from J, leaving 15 bases between. The CDR3 consists of 17 residues. Germline V gene lookup returns CDR1 LGHDT and CDR2 YNNKEL (reference sequence). The CDR3 bases are TGTGCCAGCAGCCAAGATTATGGCCGGCTAATTAATGAAAAACTGTTTTTT. Translated, it gives CASSQDYGRLINEKLFF.

Here the CDR3 reads CASSHGGSNTEAFF. The CDR3 DNA sequence: TGCGCCAGCAGCCACGGGGGGTCGAACACTGAAGCTTTCTTT. The chain joins TRBV5-1 to TRBJ1-1; tentatively, D is TRBD1 (5 bases). V lost 4 bases and J 1 base, leaving 11 bases between the germline ends. Germline V gene lookup returns CDR1 SGHRS and CDR2 YFSETQ. There are 14 residues in the CDR3. The full variable domain, in which reference TRBV5-1 and TRBJ1-1 provide the parts outside the CDR3, is KAGVTQTPRYLIKTRGQQVTLSCSPISGHRSVSWYQQTPGQGLQFLFEYFSETQRNKGNFPGRFSGRQFSNSRSEMNVSTLELGDSALYLCASSHGGSNTEAFFGQGTRLTVV.

The chain is built from TRBV28 and TRBJ1-4; 8 nucleotides match TRBD1. V lost 10 bases to trimming and J lost 7 bases; unmatched junction nucleotides: 8. The CDR3 runs 13 residues. Per germline, CDR1 MDHEN and CDR2 SYDVKM. The CDR3: CATVTGVGEKLFF. CDR3 bases: TGTGCCACCGTGACAGGGGTAGGTGAAAAACTGTTTTTT. Looking up the rest from reference TRBV28 and TRBJ1-4 gives the full variable domain: DVKVTQSSRYLVKRTGEKVFLECVQDMDHENMFWYRQDPGLGLRLIYFSYDVKMKEKGDIPEGYSVSREKKERFSLILESASTNQTSMYLCATVTGVGEKLFFGSGTQLSVL.

J is TRBJ1-1 and V is TRBV7-9; D is undetermined. Trimming pared 1 base from V and 0 bases from J, leaving 6 bases between. Looked up from germline, CDR1 is SEHNR and CDR2 is FQNEAQ (reference sequence). The CDR3 totals 14 residues. The CDR3 coding sequence is TGTGCCAGCAGCTTAGGGGTCTTGAACACTGAAGCTTTCTTT. Translated: CASSLGVLNTEAFF.

CDR3 sequence reads: CASSPTGVISPLHF. The CDR3 DNA reads as TGTGCCAGCAGCCCGACAGGGGTAATTTCACCCCTCCACTTT. The rearrangement joins TRBV7-6 to TRBJ1-6; 8 nucleotides line up with TRBD1. The V gene's germline CDR1 is SGHVS and CDR2 FNYEAQ. V was pared by 5 bases and J by 9 bases, with 6 bases of the junction left unmatched. This CDR3 is built from 14 residues.

This clone has just a few counts. The sample holds other DNA sequences that translate to the same CDR3. The chain recombines TRBV7-9 with TRBJ1-2, with unresolved D. Germline V gives CDR1 SEHNR, CDR2 FQNEAQ (reference sequence). This CDR3 has 12 residues. The V gene lost 3 bases and the J gene lost 7 bases, with 9 bases spanning the gap. The CDR3 nucleotides read TGTGCCAGCAGCTTCAATCGGGGTGGCTACACCTTC. Translated: CASSFNRGGYTF. Complete variable domain (other parts from reference TRBV7-9 and TRBJ1-2): DTGVSQNPRHKITKRGQNVTFRCDPISEHNRLYWYRQTLGQGPEFLTYFQNEAQLEKSRLLSDRFSAERPKGSFSTLEIQRTEQGDSAMYLCASSFNRGGYTFGSGTRLTVV.

This clone showed up just a few times. This sequence joins TRBV19 and TRBJ1-5; D perhaps matches TRBD1 (6 bases). The germline V and J ends were trimmed by 5 bases and 2 bases, with 10 bases remaining between them. The germline gives CDR1 LNHDA, CDR2 SQIVND (reference sequence). The length of the CDR3 is 14 residues. The CDR3 spells CASSSGTRNQPQHF. CDR3 DNA sequence: TGTGCCAGTAGTTCCGGGACACGCAATCAGCCCCAGCATTTT. Full variable domain (remainder filled in from reference TRBV19 and TRBJ1-5): DGGITQSPKYLFRKEGQNVTLSCEQNLNHDAMYWYRQDPGQGLRLIYYSQIVNDFQKGDIAEGYSVSREKKESFPLTVTSAQKNPTAFYLCASSSGTRNQPQHFGDGTRLSIL.

This clone was seen only once. The chain couples TRBV27 to TRBJ1-3; D is unclear. The CDR3 totals 15 residues. With 5 bases removed from V and 4 bases from J, the gap between germline ends came to 15 bases. Germline CDR1 is MNHEY and CDR2 is SMNVEV (reference sequence). The CDR3 DNA reads as TGTGCCAGCAGTCTGAAGGGCCAGGAAGGAAACACCATATATTTT. Translation: CASSLKGQEGNTIYF.